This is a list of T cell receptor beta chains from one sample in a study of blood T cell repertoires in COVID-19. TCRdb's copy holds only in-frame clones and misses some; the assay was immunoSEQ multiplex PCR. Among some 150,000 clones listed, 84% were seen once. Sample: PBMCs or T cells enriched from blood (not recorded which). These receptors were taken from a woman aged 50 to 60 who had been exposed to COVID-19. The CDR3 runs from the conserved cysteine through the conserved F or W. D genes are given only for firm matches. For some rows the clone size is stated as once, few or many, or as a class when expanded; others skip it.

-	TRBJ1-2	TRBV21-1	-	CASLYRSYGYTF	TGTGCCAGTCTCTACAGGAGCTATGGCTACACCTTC
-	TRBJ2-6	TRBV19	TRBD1	CASRPRGLSGANVLTF	TGTGCCAGTAGACCGAGGGGGCTAAGTGGGGCCAACGTCCTGACTTTC
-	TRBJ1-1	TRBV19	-	CASCSRVTEAFF	TGTGCCAGTTGCTCGAGGGTCACTGAAGCTTTCTTT
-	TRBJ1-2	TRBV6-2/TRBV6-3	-	CASSPLGSFGYTF	TGTGCCAGCAGTCCCCTCGGGTCCTTCGGCTACACCTTC
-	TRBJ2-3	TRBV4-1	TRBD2	CASRGGGDTQYF	TGCGCCAGCAGGGGGGGAGGGGATACGCAGTATTTT
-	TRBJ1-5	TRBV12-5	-	CASDTTGVNNQPQHF	TGTGCTAGTGACACGACAGGCGTGAACAATCAGCCCCAGCATTTT
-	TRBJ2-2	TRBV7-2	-	CASSLNSNTGELFF	TGTGCCAGCAGCTTAAACTCGAACACCGGGGAGCTGTTTTTT
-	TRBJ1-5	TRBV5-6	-	CASSLMGGSQPQHF	TGTGCCAGCAGCCTGATGGGGGGTAGTCAGCCCCAGCATTTT
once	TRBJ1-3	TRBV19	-	CASSIDNPGNTIYF	TGTGCCAGTAGTATAGACAATCCTGGAAACACCATATATTTT
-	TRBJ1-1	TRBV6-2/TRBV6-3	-	CASSYSSNTGLRNTEAFF	TGTGCCAGCAGTTACTCGAGCAACACGGGACTGAGGAACACTGAAGCTTTCTTT
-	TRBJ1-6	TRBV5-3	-	CARREGSRASNSPLHF	TGTGCCAGAAGGGAGGGCAGCAGGGCCTCCAATTCACCCCTCCACTTT
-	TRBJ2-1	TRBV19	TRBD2	CASSIGDLAVSEQFF	TGTGCCAGTAGTATAGGGGACCTAGCGGTCTCTGAGCAGTTCTTC
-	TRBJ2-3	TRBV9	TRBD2	CASSPSGGPPDTQYF	TGTGCCAGCAGCCCTAGCGGGGGCCCGCCTGATACGCAGTATTTT
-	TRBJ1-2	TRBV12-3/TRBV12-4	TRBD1	CASTRDRGGYTF	TGTGCCAGCACCCGGGACAGGGGTGGCTACACCTTC
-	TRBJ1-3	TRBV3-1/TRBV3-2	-	CASSQERSRRNTIYF	TGTGCCAGCAGCCAAGAGCGGTCTAGGCGGAACACCATATATTTT
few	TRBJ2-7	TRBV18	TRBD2	CASSPRVGGSSYEQYF	TGTGCCAGCTCACCACGCGTCGGCGGGAGCTCCTACGAGCAGTACTTC
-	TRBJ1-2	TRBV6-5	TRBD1	CASRADRGTGYGYTF	TGTGCCAGCAGGGCAGACAGGGGGACGGGGTATGGCTACACCTTC
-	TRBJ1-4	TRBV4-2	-	CASSQKGGQPNEKLFF	TGTGCCAGCAGCCAAAAGGGGGGGCAGCCGAATGAAAAACTGTTTTTT
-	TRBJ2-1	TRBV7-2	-	CASSLDTGTIAYNEQFF	TGTGCCAGCAGCCTTGACACCGGGACAATCGCCTACAATGAGCAGTTCTTC
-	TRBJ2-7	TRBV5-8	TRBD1	CASSSGQGSWEPYEQYF	TGTGCCAGCAGCTCGGGACAGGGGAGTTGGGAACCCTACGAGCAGTACTTC
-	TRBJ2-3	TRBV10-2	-	CASSRTSDTQYF	TGCGCCAGCAGTCGGACTTCAGATACGCAGTATTTT
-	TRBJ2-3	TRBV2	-	CASSLGLHTDTQYF	TGTGCCAGCAGTCTGGGACTGCACACAGATACGCAGTATTTT
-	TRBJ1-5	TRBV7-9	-	CASSPGQRGHQPQHF	TGTGCCAGCAGCCCTGGACAGAGAGGTCATCAGCCCCAGCATTTT
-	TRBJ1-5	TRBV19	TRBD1	CASSTMNRGDQPQHF	TGTGCCAGTAGTACTATGAACAGGGGTGATCAGCCCCAGCATTTT
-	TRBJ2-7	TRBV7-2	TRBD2	CASSLLAASYEQYF	TGTGCCAGCAGCTTGCTAGCGGCATCCTACGAGCAGTACTTC
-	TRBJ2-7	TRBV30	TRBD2	CAWSPIGTSGPGYF	TGTGCCTGGAGTCCAATAGGGACTAGCGGACCCGGGTACTTC
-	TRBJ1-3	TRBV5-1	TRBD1	CASSRRTGSGNTIYF	TGCGCCAGCAGTCGAAGGACAGGGAGTGGAAACACCATATATTTT
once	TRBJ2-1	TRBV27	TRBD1	CASSSGQNNEQFF	TGTGCCAGCAGTTCGGGACAGAACAATGAGCAGTTCTTC
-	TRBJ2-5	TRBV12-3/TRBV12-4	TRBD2	CASGTTEETQYF	TGTGCCAGCGGGACTACCGAAGAGACCCAGTACTTC
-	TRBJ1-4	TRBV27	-	CASSWAGLREKLFF	TGTGCCAGCAGTTGGGCCGGCTTACGTGAAAAACTGTTTTTT
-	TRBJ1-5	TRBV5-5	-	CASSPPDKQGQPQHF	TGTGCCAGCAGCCCGCCGGACAAACAGGGTCAGCCCCAGCATTTT
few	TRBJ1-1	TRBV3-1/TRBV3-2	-	CASRQAGEAFF	TGTGCCAGCAGACAAGCCGGGGAAGCTTTCTTT
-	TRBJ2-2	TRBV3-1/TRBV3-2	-	CASSQVTGTGELFF	TGTGCCAGCAGCCAAGTGACGGGGACCGGGGAGCTGTTTTTT
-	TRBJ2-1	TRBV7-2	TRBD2	CASSSPTSGGYEQFF	TGTGCCAGCAGCTCTCCGACTAGCGGGGGCTATGAGCAGTTCTTC
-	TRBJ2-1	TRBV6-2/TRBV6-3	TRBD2	CASSILAGANEQFF	TGTGCCAGCAGCATTCTAGCGGGAGCCAATGAGCAGTTCTTC
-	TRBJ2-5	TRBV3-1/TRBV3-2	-	CASSQDSGMETQYF	TGTGCCAGCAGCCAAGATTCAGGGATGGAGACCCAGTACTTC
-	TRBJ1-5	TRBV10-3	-	CAISDSRGESQPQHF	TGTGCCATCAGTGACTCCAGGGGTGAGAGTCAGCCCCAGCATTTT
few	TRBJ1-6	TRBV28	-	CASRSGLSPLHF	TGTGCCAGCAGATCAGGGCTTTCACCCCTCCACTTT
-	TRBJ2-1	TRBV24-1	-	CATSDSGQNGYNEQFF	TGTGCCACCAGTGATTCCGGACAGAACGGGTACAATGAGCAGTTCTTC
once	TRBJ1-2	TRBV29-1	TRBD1	CSVRRPAGGTGGGYTF	TGCAGCGTTCGTCGTCCGGCCGGTGGGACAGGGGGCGGCTACACCTTC
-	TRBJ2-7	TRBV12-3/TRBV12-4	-	CASSRGYEQYF	TGTGCCAGCTCCCGGGGGTACGAGCAGTACTTC
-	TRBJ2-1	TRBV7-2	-	CASSSPGGVNEQFF	TGTGCCAGCAGCTCACCCGGAGGGGTCAATGAGCAGTTCTTC
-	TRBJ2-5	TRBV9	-	CASSEETTRTQYF	TGTGCCAGCAGCGAGGAGACCACACGGACCCAGTACTTC
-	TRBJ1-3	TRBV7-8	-	CASSPHRVDSGNTIYF	TGTGCCAGCAGCCCCCACAGGGTCGACTCTGGAAACACCATATATTTT
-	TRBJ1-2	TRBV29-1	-	CSVYSPITGYTF	TGCAGCGTTTACAGCCCGATAACCGGCTACACCTTC
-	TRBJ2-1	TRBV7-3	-	CASSPLASSYNEQFF	TGTGCCAGCAGCCCCCTAGCGAGCTCCTACAATGAGCAGTTCTTC